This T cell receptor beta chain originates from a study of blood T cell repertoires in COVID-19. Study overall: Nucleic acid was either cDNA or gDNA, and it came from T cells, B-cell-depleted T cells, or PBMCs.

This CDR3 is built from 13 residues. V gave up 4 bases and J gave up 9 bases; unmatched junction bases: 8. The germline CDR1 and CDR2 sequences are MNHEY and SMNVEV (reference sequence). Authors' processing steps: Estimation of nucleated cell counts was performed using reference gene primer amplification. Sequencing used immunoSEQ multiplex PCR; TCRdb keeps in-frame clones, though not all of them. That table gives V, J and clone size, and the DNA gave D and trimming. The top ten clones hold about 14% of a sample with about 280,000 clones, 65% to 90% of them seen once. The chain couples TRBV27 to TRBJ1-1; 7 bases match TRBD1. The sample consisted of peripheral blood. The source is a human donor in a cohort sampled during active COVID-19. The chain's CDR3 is CASSSPRDRKAFF. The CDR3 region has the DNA TGTGCCAGCAGTTCCCCCCGGGACAGAAAAGCTTTCTTT.